The present T cell receptor (beta chain) was sequenced within a study of control samples from healthy donors and cancer patients. This CDR3 has 18 residues. V was pared by 1 base and J by 8 bases, with 12 bases of the junction left unmatched. The V gene's germline CDR1 is SEHNR and CDR2 FQNEAQ (reference sequence). Only in-frame clones appear in the TCRdb table, and some are missing; sequencing was by immunoSEQ multiplex PCR. The table lists approximately 150,000 clones, 80% to 95% of them singletons. The sequence came from a woman aged 25 to 39 in good health. This rearrangement joins TRBV7-9 to TRBJ2-1; 12 bases match TRBD2. The sample was blood. As DNA, the CDR3 is TGTGCCAGCAGCTTAGTTTGGGGGACTAGCGGGCAGAGGGATGAGCAGTTCTTC. Translating it yields CASSLVWGTSGQRDEQFF.